A selection of T cell receptor beta chains follows, all from one sample in a study of cytomegalovirus exposure and HLA in healthy donors. Here immunoSEQ multiplex PCR was the method, and the copy in TCRdb shows in-frame clones only, minus some. The sample lists about 140,000 clones, around 80% occurring once. The sample comprised PBMCs. All receptors derive from a man aged 25-45 years in good health and CMV-seronegative. CDR3s include the opening cysteine and the closing phenylalanine or tryptophan. D genes are given only for firm matches. Clone size is shown for a subset of rows, as once, few, many or a class of expanded clone.

v_call	d_call	j_call	clone_size	cdr3_aa	cdr3_nt
TRBV30	TRBD1	TRBJ1-1	-	CACREGTVNKAFF	TGTGCCTGCCGGGAGGGGACAGTTAATAAAGCTTTCTTT
TRBV4-2	TRBD2	TRBJ2-7	-	CASSQERSGSYEQYF	TGTGCCAGCAGCCAAGAAAGGAGCGGGAGTTACGAGCAGTACTTC
TRBV15	-	TRBJ1-2	-	CATSRAPLQGDYGYTF	TGTGCCACCAGCAGAGCGCCTCTACAGGGAGACTATGGCTACACCTTC
TRBV2	TRBD2	TRBJ2-1	-	CASTQAGGPWNEQFF	TGTGCCAGTACCCAAGCGGGAGGCCCTTGGAATGAGCAGTTCTTC
TRBV7-9	-	TRBJ2-7	-	CASSLALGREYEQYF	TGTGCCAGCAGCTTAGCGCTAGGGCGGGAATACGAGCAGTACTTC
TRBV19	-	TRBJ1-1	-	CASSIRGGTNTEAFF	TGTGCCAGTAGTATTAGGGGGGGGACGAACACTGAAGCTTTCTTT
TRBV28	TRBD1	TRBJ2-1	-	CASSSPGQEDLNEQFF	TGTGCCAGCAGCAGCCCCGGACAGGAGGATTTGAATGAGCAGTTCTTC
TRBV7-2	TRBD2	TRBJ2-3	-	CASSFGEGAGTQYF	TGTGCCAGCAGCTTCGGGGAGGGTGCTGGCACGCAGTATTTT
TRBV14	-	TRBJ2-7	once	CASSQDRGFSYEQYF	TGTGCCAGCAGCCAAGATAGGGGCTTCTCCTACGAGCAGTACTTC
TRBV7-9	TRBD1	TRBJ1-4	few	CASSIPRTGEEKLFF	TGTGCCAGCAGCATCCCCCGGACAGGGGAAGAAAAACTGTTTTTT
TRBV30	TRBD1	TRBJ2-4	-	CAWMKWTGEGGGPKNIQYF	TGTGCCTGGATGAAGTGGACAGGGGAAGGTGGTGGCCCCAAAAACATTCAGTACTTC
TRBV7-2	TRBD2	TRBJ2-2	-	CASSLAGGAGELFF	TGTGCCAGCAGCTTAGCGGGAGGGGCCGGGGAGCTGTTTTTT
TRBV9	-	TRBJ2-2	-	CASSRGGGRGGELFF	TGTGCCAGCAGCAGAGGAGGGGGGAGGGGCGGGGAGCTGTTTTTT
TRBV14	-	TRBJ1-2	-	CASSPQGALGYTF	TGTGCCAGCAGCCCCCAAGGGGCGCTTGGCTACACCTTC
TRBV7-9	TRBD1	TRBJ1-1	-	CASKTSGGTEAFF	TGTGCCAGCAAGACCTCAGGGGGGACTGAAGCTTTCTTT
TRBV6-5	-	TRBJ1-2	-	CASSYSTNYGYTF	TGTGCCAGCAGTTACTCTACTAACTATGGCTACACCTTC
TRBV18	TRBD1	TRBJ1-5	-	CASSLLSDREGNQPQHF	TGTGCCAGCTCACTTCTATCGGACAGGGAAGGCAATCAGCCCCAGCATTTT
TRBV28	-	TRBJ1-3	-	CASSPSEARSGNTIYF	TGTGCCAGCAGCCCATCGGAGGCTCGCTCTGGAAACACCATATATTTT
TRBV5-1	TRBD2	TRBJ2-1	-	CASSFSRLAGVGEQFF	TGCGCCAGCAGCTTTTCCAGACTAGCGGGAGTAGGTGAGCAGTTCTTC
TRBV25-1	TRBD2	TRBJ2-3	-	CASSDSGTRSITQYF	TGTGCCAGCAGTGACTCCGGGACTAGGTCTATTACGCAGTATTTT
TRBV29-1	TRBD2	TRBJ2-1	few	CSVEDRTSSYNEQFF	TGCAGCGTTGAAGATCGGACTAGCTCCTACAATGAGCAGTTCTTC
TRBV7-8	-	TRBJ1-1	once	CASSLSGTGTEAFF	TGTGCCAGCAGCTTATCTGGGACTGGCACTGAAGCTTTCTTT
TRBV4-1	-	TRBJ2-7	-	CASSPEQYF	TGCGCCAGCAGCCCCGAGCAGTACTTC
TRBV27	-	TRBJ2-5	-	CASSFGRQETQYF	TGTGCCAGCAGTTTTGGGCGCCAAGAGACCCAGTACTTC
TRBV5-1	-	TRBJ2-7	-	CASSPQWSQYEQYF	TGCGCCAGCAGCCCCCAGTGGTCCCAATACGAGCAGTACTTC
TRBV7-9	TRBD1	TRBJ1-2	-	CSSSSHSGQGSGGYTF	TGTTCCAGCAGCAGCCATTCGGGACAGGGGAGTGGTGGCTACACCTTC
TRBV30	-	TRBJ2-3	-	CAWSVDSSTDTQYF	TGTGCCTGGAGTGTAGACAGCTCCACAGATACGCAGTATTTT
TRBV9	TRBD2	TRBJ2-3	-	CASSVAAGFLDTQYF	TGTGCCAGCAGCGTAGCAGCGGGGTTCCTAGATACGCAGTATTTT
TRBV7-2	-	TRBJ2-5	-	CASSLAPGETQYF	TGTGCCAGCAGCTTAGCCCCGGGGGAGACCCAGTACTTC
TRBV28	TRBD2	TRBJ2-7	-	CASSALAVYEQYF	TGTGCCAGCAGTGCACTAGCGGTCTACGAGCAGTACTTC
TRBV5-4	-	TRBJ1-4	-	CASSLYSPNEKLFF	TGTGCCAGCAGCTTGTACAGCCCAAATGAAAAACTGTTTTTT
TRBV28	-	TRBJ1-4	-	CASSLPDRGEKLFF	TGTGCCAGCAGTCTGCCCGACCGCGGGGAAAAACTGTTTTTT
TRBV4-1	-	TRBJ2-2	few	CASSPSNTGELFF	TGCGCCAGCAGCCCTAGCAACACCGGGGAGCTGTTTTTT
TRBV12-5	-	TRBJ1-1	-	CASGLSGTEAFF	TGTGCTAGTGGTTTGTCAGGGACTGAAGCTTTCTTT
TRBV9	TRBD1	TRBJ2-2	once	CASSIGTVGNTGELFF	TGTGCCAGCAGCATCGGGACAGTGGGGAACACCGGGGAGCTGTTTTTT
TRBV4-2	-	TRBJ2-3	-	CASSQDVTSYYSTDTQYF	TGTGCCAGCAGCCAAGATGTAACATCATACTACTCCACAGATACGCAGTATTTT
TRBV2	-	TRBJ2-4	-	CASSDIEDIQYF	TGTGCCAGCAGTGATATAGAGGACATTCAGTACTTC
TRBV2	TRBD1	TRBJ2-2	few	CAREGRDRTNTGELFF	TGTGCCAGAGAAGGACGGGACAGGACCAACACCGGGGAGCTGTTTTTT
TRBV7-2	-	TRBJ2-7	-	CASSLERLTRNEQYF	TGTGCCAGCAGCTTAGAGCGATTAACAAGGAACGAGCAGTACTTC
TRBV7-6	-	TRBJ2-1	once	CASSARADRNEQFF	TGTGCCAGCAGCGCCCGAGCTGATCGGAATGAGCAGTTCTTC
TRBV9	TRBD2	TRBJ2-3	-	CASSTRTSGTSTDTQYF	TGTGCCAGCAGCACTCGGACTAGCGGGACTAGCACAGATACGCAGTATTTT
TRBV27	-	TRBJ1-1	-	CASSFGGLGEAFF	TGTGCCAGCAGTTTCGGGGGGCTGGGTGAAGCTTTCTTT
TRBV19	-	TRBJ1-6	-	CASSIDWTANSPLHF	TGTGCCAGTAGTATTGATTGGACAGCCAATTCACCCCTCCACTTT
TRBV28	TRBD1	TRBJ1-2	few	CASSSSDRVYGYTF	TGTGCCAGCAGTTCCTCGGACAGGGTGTATGGCTACACCTTC
TRBV28	TRBD2	TRBJ2-2	-	CASSLSGGTGELFF	TGTGCCAGCAGTTTATCCGGGGGGACCGGGGAGCTGTTTTTT
TRBV6-5	TRBD1	TRBJ1-2	-	CASSTRQGHYGYTF	TGTGCCAGCAGTACAAGACAGGGCCACTATGGCTACACCTTC
TRBV18	TRBD1	TRBJ1-2	-	CASSLGQGPHGYTF	TGTGCCAGCTCACTAGGACAGGGGCCCCATGGCTACACCTTC
TRBV27	-	TRBJ2-7	-	CASSLRLTPGVLGEQYF	TGTGCCAGCAGTTTACGGCTAACCCCAGGGGTTTTAGGCGAGCAGTACTTC
TRBV27	TRBD2	TRBJ2-1	-	CASRTGTSGYNEQFF	TGTGCCAGCAGAACCGGGACTAGCGGTTACAATGAGCAGTTCTTC
TRBV6-5	-	TRBJ2-7	-	CASSYSLAKSSYEQYF	TGTGCCAGCAGTTACTCGTTAGCGAAGAGCTCCTACGAGCAGTACTTC
TRBV5-1	TRBD1	TRBJ1-1	few	CASSMQGETTEAFF	TGCGCCAGCAGCATGCAGGGGGAGACCACTGAAGCTTTCTTT
TRBV19	TRBD2	TRBJ2-1	-	CASSTSGRANNEQFF	TGTGCCAGTAGTACTAGCGGGAGGGCCAACAATGAGCAGTTCTTC
TRBV28	-	TRBJ2-7	-	CASSLDIMFSYEQYF	TGTGCCAGCAGTTTGGACATTATGTTCTCCTACGAGCAGTACTTC
TRBV7-2	-	TRBJ2-5	-	CASSRLWETQYF	TGTGCCAGCAGCCGACTCTGGGAGACCCAGTACTTC
TRBV27	-	TRBJ2-3	-	CASSFRDSQGTQYF	TGTGCCAGCAGTTTCCGGGACTCTCAAGGTACGCAGTATTTT
TRBV6-5	TRBD2	TRBJ2-5	-	CASSSETSGSETQYF	TGTGCCAGCAGTTCTGAGACTAGCGGGAGTGAGACCCAGTACTTC
TRBV5-4	TRBD1	TRBJ2-7	-	CASSGPGQNSEQYF	TGTGCCAGCAGCGGACCGGGACAGAACTCAGAGCAGTACTTC
TRBV6-6	-	TRBJ2-4	-	CASSQQGGGAKNIQYF	TGTGCCAGCAGCCAACAGGGGGGGGGAGCCAAAAACATTCAGTACTTC
TRBV11-2	-	TRBJ1-4	few	CASSLVQPFNEKLFF	TGTGCCAGCAGCTTAGTACAGCCTTTCAATGAAAAACTGTTTTTT
TRBV6-5	-	TRBJ1-4	few	CASSPRSTNEKLFF	TGTGCCAGCAGTCCGAGATCAACTAATGAAAAACTGTTTTTT